This T cell receptor beta chain appears in the sequencing data of a study of T cells in Graves' hyperthyroidism and ophthalmopathy. The study left out patients who had uncontrolled infection, other autoimmune disease, pregnancy or lactation. RNA transcripts gave rise to amplified TCR beta CDR3 regions. Using the HTBI primer set, a first-round RT-PCR was run on the TCR CDR3. TCRdb re-analysed the multiplex PCR reads in MiXCR, keeping a single row per CDR3 protein. The table includes roughly 750,000 distinct CDR3 sequences, 15% to 20% detected once. V was shortened by 5 bases and J by 0 bases, with 17 bases between the two germline ends. Germline CDR1 reads LNHDA; CDR2 reads SQIVND (reference sequence). CDR3 length: 16 residues.

The receptor was isolated from a man between 18 and 35 years old with Graves' hyperthyroidism. The sample was blood. The chain employs TRBV19 and TRBJ2-7; the D call may be TRBD1 or TRBD2 (5 bases each). The CDR3 loop is CASSPSGTGGSYEQYF. The CDR3 bases are TGTGCCAGTAGTCCCTCAGGGACGGGCGGCTCCTACGAGCAGTACTTC.